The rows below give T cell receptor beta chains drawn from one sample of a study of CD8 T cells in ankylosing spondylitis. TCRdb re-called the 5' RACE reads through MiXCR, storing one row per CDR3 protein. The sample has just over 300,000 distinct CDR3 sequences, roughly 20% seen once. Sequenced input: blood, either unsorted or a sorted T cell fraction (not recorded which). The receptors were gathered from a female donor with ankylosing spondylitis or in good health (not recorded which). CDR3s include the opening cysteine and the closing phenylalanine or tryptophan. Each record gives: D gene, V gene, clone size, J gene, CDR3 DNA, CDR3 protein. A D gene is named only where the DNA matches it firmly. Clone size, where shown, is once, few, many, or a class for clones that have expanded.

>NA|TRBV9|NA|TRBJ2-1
TGTGCCAGCAGCGTAGGCCCTTCCCTCGATGAGCAGTTCTTC
CASSVGPSLDEQFF
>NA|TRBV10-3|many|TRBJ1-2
TGTGCCATCAGTGATCGTTGGGAGTCAGGGGATGGCTACACCTTC
CAISDRWESGDGYTF
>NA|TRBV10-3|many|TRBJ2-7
TGTGCCATCAGCTTCCAAGGGGAGCAGTACTTC
CAISFQGEQYF
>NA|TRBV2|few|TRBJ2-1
TGTGCCAGCCTGCCGGGGAGTAGAAATGAGCAGTTCTTC
CASLPGSRNEQFF
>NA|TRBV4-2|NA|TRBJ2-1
TGTGCCAGCAGCCAAGCCACGGCCGGAGTCTCCTACAATGAGCAGTTCTTC
CASSQATAGVSYNEQFF
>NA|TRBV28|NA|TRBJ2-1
TGTGCCAGCATCTCTGCGCCCGGGTACAATGAGCAGTTCTTC
CASISAPGYNEQFF
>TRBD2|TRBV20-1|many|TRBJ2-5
TGCAGTGCTAGAGATCCTCGCGGGAGGGGTGAGACCCAGTACTTC
CSARDPRGRGETQYF
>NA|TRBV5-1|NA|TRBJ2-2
TGCGCCAGCAGCTTTACCGAGGGCACCGGGGAGCTGTTTTTT
CASSFTEGTGELFF
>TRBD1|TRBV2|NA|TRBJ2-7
TGTGCCAGCCGCCGGGACAGCAACACCTACGAGCAGTACTTC
CASRRDSNTYEQYF
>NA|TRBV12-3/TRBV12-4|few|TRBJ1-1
TGTGCCAGCAGTCGACAGGCGGGCACTGAAGCTTTCTTT
CASSRQAGTEAFF
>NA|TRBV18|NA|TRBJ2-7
TGTGCCAGCTCCCAACATCCCATCTCCTACGAGCAGTACTTC
CASSQHPISYEQYF
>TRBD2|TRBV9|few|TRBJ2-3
TGTGCCAGCAGCATTAGCGGGAGGGCCCCCACAGATACGCAGTATTTT
CASSISGRAPTDTQYF
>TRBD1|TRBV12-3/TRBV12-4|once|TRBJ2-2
TGTGCCAGCAGGCTACAGGGGGCAGTCACCGGGGAGCTGTTTTTT
CASRLQGAVTGELFF